The 20 T cell receptor beta chains given below trace back to one sample, sequenced in a study of T cells in Graves' hyperthyroidism and ophthalmopathy. It was RNA transcripts that yielded the amplified TCR beta CDR3 regions. First-round RT-PCR of the TCR CDR3 relied on the HTBI primer set. TCRdb called the multiplex PCR reads again in MiXCR, with one record for every CDR3 protein. The sample lists about 600,000 distinct CDR3 sequences, 15% to 20% occurring once. The sequenced sample was blood. Receptors were obtained from a middle-aged woman with Graves' ophthalmopathy.

A note on this clonotype: This sequence may be a read error, since a much larger clone differs from it by one base. V is TRBV12-3 or TRBV12-4 and J is TRBJ1-1; D is possibly TRBD1 (6 bases). The CDR3 runs 15 residues. V lost 4 bases, J lost 4 bases, and 16 bases lay in between. CDR3 nucleotides: TGTGCCAGCAGTTCTGAGGGGGGAATGAGCACTGAAGCTTTCTTT. This encodes CASSSEGGMSTEAFF.

This clonotype occurred a few times. The chain carries TRBV6-5 and TRBJ2-3, with a weak D call TRBD2 (5 bases). Trimming stripped 0 bases from V and 1 base from J, with 8 bases between. Germline CDR1 MNHEY, CDR2 SVGAGI. The CDR3 length is 15 residues. CDR3 sequence (DNA): TGTGCCAGCAGTTACTCGCTCGGGGGCACAGATACGCAGTATTTT. As protein: CASSYSLGGTDTQYF.

This rearrangement joins TRBV7-9 to TRBJ2-1; maybe TRBD1 (7 bases). Germline V gives CDR1 SEHNR, CDR2 FQNEAQ (reference sequence). V gave up 5 bases and J gave up 0 bases, with 20 bases separating them. CDR3 length: 18 amino acids. The CDR3 here is CASSLEGPGGSSYNEQFF. CDR3 bases: TGTGCCAGCAGCCTCGAAGGACCAGGGGGGAGCTCCTACAATGAGCAGTTCTTC.

Points on this clonotype: The junction departs from the called germline gene at one end, perhaps through a read error. V usage is TRBV18 and J usage is TRBJ1-1; D is possibly TRBD1 (6 bases). CDR1 and CDR2 from the germline V gene are KGHSH and LQKENI. The CDR3 is 15 residues long. CDR3 sequence reads: CANSPDQGMNTEAFF. Here the CDR3 DNA reads TGTGCCAACTCACCTGATCAGGGGATGAACACTGAAGCTTTCTTT. Full variable domain (outside the CDR3, taken from reference TRBV18 and TRBJ1-1): NAGVMQNPRHLVRRRGQEARLRCSPMKGHSHVYWYRQLPEEGLKFMVYLQKENIIDESGMPKERFSAEFPKEGPSILRIQQVVRGDSAAYFCANSPDQGMNTEAFFGQGTRLTVV.

V and J are TRBV6-1 and TRBJ1-1; D might be TRBD1 (6 bases). Trimming removed 6 bases at V and 7 bases at J, with 18 bases between. Looked up from germline, CDR1 is MNHNS and CDR2 is SASEGT. The CDR3 contains 14 residues. CDR3 in amino acids: CASRPTAARGEAFF. The CDR3, as DNA: TGTGCCAGCAGACCGACAGCCGCCAGGGGTGAAGCTTTCTTT.

The V and J genes are TRBV28 and TRBJ2-7; 11 bases align to TRBD1. The CDR3 runs to 15 residues. V lost 5 bases and J lost 2; bases outside the gene matches: 5. Germline CDR1 reads MDHEN; CDR2 reads SYDVKM. CDR3 sequence (DNA): TGTGCCAGCAGTGCCACGGGACAGGGGGCCTACGAGCAGTACTTC. It codes for CASSATGQGAYEQYF.

This chain connects TRBV19 to TRBJ2-7; D is possibly TRBD1 or TRBD2 (6 bases each). Germline CDR1 and CDR2: LNHDA and SQIVND (reference sequence). The CDR3 sequence is 14 residues long. V was cut by 4 bases and J by 6 bases, with 16 bases left in between. In nucleotides, the CDR3 is TGTGCCAGTAGTAACAGTCGGGGGCGGAGCGAGCAGTACTTC. Its protein is CASSNSRGRSEQYF.

This clonotype was found many times. The J gene is TRBJ2-5, the V gene TRBV28; a weak D match, TRBD2 (6 bases). Trimming stripped 2 bases from V and 6 bases from J, with 10 bases between. The V gene's germline CDR1 is MDHEN and CDR2 SYDVKM. CDR3 size: 13 residues. The CDR3 region is CASSLAGSQTQYF. The DNA for the CDR3 is TGTGCCAGCAGTTTAGCGGGATCGCAGACCCAGTACTTC.

Regarding this clonotype: A much larger clone lies one base from this, so it may be a read error. The V and J genes are TRBV7-9 and TRBJ1-6; TRBD1 matches at 8 bases. CDR1 SEHNR and CDR2 FQNEAQ come from the germline V gene (reference sequence). The CDR3 is 16 amino acids. Losses at the gene ends were 3 bases for V and 7 bases for J; bases not matched to a gene: 8. In nucleotides, the CDR3 is TGTGCCAGCAGCTTTGGGACAGGTGGGGCCAATTCACCCCTCCACTTT. Translating gives CASSFGTGGANSPLHF.

This clonotype was observed a few times. The chain carries TRBV6-1 and TRBJ2-1; 7 nucleotides align to TRBD1. The CDR3 is made up of 15 amino acids. Germline values: CDR1 MNHNS, CDR2 SASEGT. V dropped 1 base and J dropped 6; count of bases not matched to a gene: 6. The CDR3 bases are TGTGCCAGCAGTGAAGTACCCTGGGACAGCAATGAGCAGTTCTTC. Protein sequence: CASSEVPWDSNEQFF.

For this clonotype: A much bigger clone sits one base away, suggesting this may be a read error. V gene TRBV20-1 combines with J gene TRBJ2-7, with unresolved D. CDR1 and CDR2 from the germline V gene are DFQATT and SNEGSKA (reference sequence). The CDR3 totals 11 residues. CDR3 nucleotides: TGCGGTGCGCTTGGGGACTACGAGCAGTACTTC. Its translation is CGALGDYEQYF.

The chain joins TRBV6-9 to TRBJ1-6, with D maybe TRBD1 (5 bases). This CDR3 has 15 residues. V was cut by 3 bases and J by 8 bases, with 14 bases left in between. Per germline, CDR1 MNHGY and CDR2 SVAAGI. CDR3 region: CASSYPPGLDSPLHF. The CDR3 DNA follows: TGTGCCAGCAGTTACCCACCGGGACTGGATTCACCCCTCCACTTT.

V gene TRBV19 combines with J gene TRBJ2-3, with TRBD2 matching over 10 bases. The trim removed 7 bases at V and 4 bases at J, leaving 5 bases unmatched. The germline gives CDR1 LNHDA, CDR2 SQIVND (reference sequence). CDR3 size: 14 residues. The CDR3 bases are TGTGCCAGTACACCGGGACTAGCGCCAGATACGCAGTATTTT. Protein: CASTPGLAPDTQYF.

The sample holds many counts of this clonotype. The V and J genes are TRBV20-1 and TRBJ1-1; 8 positions match TRBD1. The CDR3 covers 14 residues. Trimming took 3 bases from V and 5 from J; bases not matched to a gene: 8. CDR1 DFQATT and CDR2 SNEGSKA come from the germline V gene (reference sequence). CDR3 residues: CSARNSGGFTEAFF. DNA of the CDR3: TGCAGTGCTAGGAATTCAGGGGGCTTTACTGAAGCTTTCTTT.

The chain uses TRBV4-1 and TRBJ2-5, with D perhaps matching TRBD2 (6 bases). The CDR3 totals 14 residues. V lost 2 bases and J lost 2, with 9 bases in between. Germline loops: CDR1 MGHRA, CDR2 YSYEKL. The chain's CDR3 is CASSQHGGQETQYF. CDR3 sequence (DNA): TGCGCCAGCAGCCAACATGGGGGGCAAGAGACCCAGTACTTC.

This clonotype was detected a few times. The chain uses TRBV28 and TRBJ2-1; 13 nucleotides match TRBD2. The germline gives CDR1 MDHEN, CDR2 SYDVKM. The CDR3 consists of 15 residues. J gave up 14 bases and V 6 bases, and 13 bases lay outside the gene matches. The CDR3 region is CASRGGRGLAGREFF. In nucleotides, the CDR3 is TGTGCCAGCAGAGGGGGTAGGGGACTAGCGGGACGGGAGTTCTTC.

In its sample, this clonotype was seen many times. V gene TRBV2 combines with J gene TRBJ2-1; no clear D. This CDR3 is built from 12 residues. Germline V CDR1 and CDR2: SNHLY, FYNNEI. V lost 4 bases and J 6 bases, leaving 7 bases between the germline ends. DNA of the CDR3: TGTGCCAGCAGTGCTCAGTTCAATGAGCAGTTCTTC. Translation: CASSAQFNEQFF.

This clonotype turned up a few times. The chain recombines TRBV9 with TRBJ2-7; possibly TRBD2 for D (5 bases). This CDR3 region has 12 residues. V dropped 2 bases and J dropped 7 bases, with 10 bases sitting between them. From germline, CDR1 is SGDLS and CDR2 YYNGEE. The DNA for the CDR3 is TGTGCCAGCAGCGTCACCCCGGGGGAGCAGTACTTC. Translating gives CASSVTPGEQYF.

This clonotype showed up just a few times. V gene TRBV12-3 or TRBV12-4 combines with J gene TRBJ1-1; 7 bases align to TRBD1. The trim removed 6 bases at V and 5 bases at J, leaving 3 bases unmatched. There are 12 residues in the CDR3. CDR3 DNA: TGTGCCAGCAGCCACAGGGGTACTGAAGCTTTCTTT. This encodes CASSHRGTEAFF.

The chain is built from TRBV30 and TRBJ2-5; unclear D gene. CDR1 and CDR2 (germline): GTSNPN, SVGIG (reference sequence). V was pared by 5 bases and J by 2 bases, with 12 bases between. The CDR3 runs to 13 residues. The CDR3, as DNA: TGTGCCTGGCGGCCCGGGCCGCAAGAGACCCAGTACTTC. As protein: CAWRPGPQETQYF.